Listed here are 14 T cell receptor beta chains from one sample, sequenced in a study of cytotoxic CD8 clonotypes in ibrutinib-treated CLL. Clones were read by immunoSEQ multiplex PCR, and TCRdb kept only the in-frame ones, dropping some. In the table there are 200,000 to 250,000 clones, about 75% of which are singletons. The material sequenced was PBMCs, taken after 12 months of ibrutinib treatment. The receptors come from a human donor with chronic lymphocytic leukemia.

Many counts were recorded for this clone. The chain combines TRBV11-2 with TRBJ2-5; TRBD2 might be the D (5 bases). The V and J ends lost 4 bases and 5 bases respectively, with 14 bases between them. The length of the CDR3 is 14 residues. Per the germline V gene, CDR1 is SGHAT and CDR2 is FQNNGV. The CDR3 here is CASSSLRGGETQYF. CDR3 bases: TGTGCCAGCAGCTCTCTCCGCGGCGGGGAGACCCAGTACTTC.

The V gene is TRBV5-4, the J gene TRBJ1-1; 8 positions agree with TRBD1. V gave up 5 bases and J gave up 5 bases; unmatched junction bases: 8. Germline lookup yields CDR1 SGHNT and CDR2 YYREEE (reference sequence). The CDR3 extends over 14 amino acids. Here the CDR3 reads CASRRQGSGTEAFF. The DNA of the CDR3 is TGTGCCAGCAGGAGACAGGGGAGCGGGACTGAAGCTTTCTTT.

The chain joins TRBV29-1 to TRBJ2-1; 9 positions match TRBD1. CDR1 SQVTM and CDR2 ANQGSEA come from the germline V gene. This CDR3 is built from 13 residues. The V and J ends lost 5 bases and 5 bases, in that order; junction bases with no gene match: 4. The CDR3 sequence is CSVPGQGHNEQFF. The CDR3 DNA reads TGCAGCGTTCCGGGACAGGGACACAATGAGCAGTTCTTC.

The CDR3, as DNA: TGCGCCAGCAGCCCGGGACAGGGGGCTTCTTGGTATGGCTACACCTTC. Encoded protein: CASSPGQGASWYGYTF. The chain carries TRBV5-1 and TRBJ1-2; 12 bases are shared with TRBD1. Unmatched junction bases numbered 9, after V lost 4 bases and J lost 5 bases. Germline assignment: CDR1 SGHRS and CDR2 YFSETQ. The CDR3 extends over 16 amino acids.

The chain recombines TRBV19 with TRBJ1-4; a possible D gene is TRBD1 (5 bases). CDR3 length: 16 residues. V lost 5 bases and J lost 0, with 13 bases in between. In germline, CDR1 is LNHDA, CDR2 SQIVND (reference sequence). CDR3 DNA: TGTGCCAGTAGTGGGGGAGGAATACCAACTAATGAAAAACTGTTTTTT. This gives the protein CASSGGGIPTNEKLFF.

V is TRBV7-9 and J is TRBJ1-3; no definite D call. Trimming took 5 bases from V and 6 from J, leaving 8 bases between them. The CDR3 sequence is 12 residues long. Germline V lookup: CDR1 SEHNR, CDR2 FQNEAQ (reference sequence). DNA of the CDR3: TGTGCCAGCAGCCCGGGCGCAAACACCATATATTTT. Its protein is CASSPGANTIYF.

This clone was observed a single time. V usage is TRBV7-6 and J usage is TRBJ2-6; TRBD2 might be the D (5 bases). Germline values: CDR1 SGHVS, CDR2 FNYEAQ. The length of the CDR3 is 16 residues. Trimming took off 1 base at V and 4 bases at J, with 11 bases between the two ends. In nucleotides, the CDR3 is TGTGCCAGCAGCTTAGGAGGGTTTTACGGGGCCAACGTCCTGACTTTC. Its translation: CASSLGGFYGANVLTF.

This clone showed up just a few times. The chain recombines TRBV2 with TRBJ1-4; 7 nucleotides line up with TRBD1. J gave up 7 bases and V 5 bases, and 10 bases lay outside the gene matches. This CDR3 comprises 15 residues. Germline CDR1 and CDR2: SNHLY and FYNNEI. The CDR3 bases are TGTGCCAGCAGTCGAAACAGGGGCGCTGGTGAAAAACTGTTTTTT. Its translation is CASSRNRGAGEKLFF. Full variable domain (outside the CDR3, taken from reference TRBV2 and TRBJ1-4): EPEVTQTPSHQVTQMGQEVILRCVPISNHLYFYWYRQILGQKVEFLVSFYNNEISEKSEIFDDQFSVERPDGSNFTLKIRSTKLEDSAMYFCASSRNRGAGEKLFFGSGTQLSVL.

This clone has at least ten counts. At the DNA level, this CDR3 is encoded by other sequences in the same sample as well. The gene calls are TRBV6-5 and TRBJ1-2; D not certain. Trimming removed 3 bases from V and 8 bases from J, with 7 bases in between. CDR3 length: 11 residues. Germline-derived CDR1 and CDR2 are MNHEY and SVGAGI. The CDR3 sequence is CASSYRGGYTF. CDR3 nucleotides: TGTGCCAGCAGTTATCGGGGAGGCTACACCTTC.

This chain's CDR3 is CASSERDIRGGYTF. The DNA of the CDR3 is TGCGCCAGCAGTGAGCGGGACATCCGCGGGGGCTACACCTTC. The chain is built from TRBV10-1 and TRBJ1-2, with a tentative D call TRBD1 (6 bases). The CDR3 totals 14 residues. Germline lookup yields CDR1 WNHNN and CDR2 SYGVQD (reference sequence). Trimming removed 2 bases at V and 8 bases at J, with 15 bases between.

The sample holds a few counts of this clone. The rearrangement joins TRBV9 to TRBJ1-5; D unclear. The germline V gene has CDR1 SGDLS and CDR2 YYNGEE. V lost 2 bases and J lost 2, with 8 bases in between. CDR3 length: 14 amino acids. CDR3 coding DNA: TGTGCCAGCAGCGTTTCGTGGGGCAATCAGCCCCAGCATTTT. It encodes CASSVSWGNQPQHF.

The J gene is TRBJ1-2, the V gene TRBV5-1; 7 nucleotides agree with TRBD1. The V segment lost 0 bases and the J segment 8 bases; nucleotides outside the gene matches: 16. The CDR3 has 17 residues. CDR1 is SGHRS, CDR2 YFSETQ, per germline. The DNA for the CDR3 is TGCGCCAGCAGCTTGGGGCCCTCTCGTACAGGGGAAGGAGGCTACACCTTC. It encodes CASSLGPSRTGEGGYTF.

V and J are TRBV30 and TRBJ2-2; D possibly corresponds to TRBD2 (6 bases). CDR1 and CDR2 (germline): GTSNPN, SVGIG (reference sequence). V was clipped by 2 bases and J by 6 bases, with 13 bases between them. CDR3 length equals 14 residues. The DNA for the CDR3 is TGTGCCTGGAGTACTCCCGGGAGACCCGGGGAGCTGTTTTTT. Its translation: CAWSTPGRPGELFF.

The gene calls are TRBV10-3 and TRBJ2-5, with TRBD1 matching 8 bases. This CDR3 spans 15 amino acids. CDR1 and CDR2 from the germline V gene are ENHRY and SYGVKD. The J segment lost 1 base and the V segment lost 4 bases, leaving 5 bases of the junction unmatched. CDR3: CAISGDGTGQETQYF. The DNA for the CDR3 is TGTGCCATCAGTGGGGACGGGACAGGCCAAGAGACCCAGTACTTC.